The present entry profiles one T cell receptor beta chain with its context. Its target is unknown. Clones were read by immunoSEQ multiplex PCR, and TCRdb kept only the in-frame ones, dropping some. The table lists approximately 52,000 clones, over 60% of them singletons. Time point reported: baseline, week 1 (first vaccination visit). Treatment reported: pre-vaccination baseline after standard-of-care therapy. Germline V gene sequence: CDR1 SQVTM, CDR2 ANQGSEA. The CDR3 sequence is 12 residues long. The V end was cut by 7 bases, the J end by 6 bases, with 12 bases between. This specimen belongs to a study of a mutant IDH1 vaccine in newly diagnosed glioma. Study-wide context: A roughly 60% male, approximately 38% female split and a mean age of roughly 44 years characterized treated patients. It was radiotherapy, temozolomide, or both that patients received previously, with most receiving both. Study findings and constraints: Changes in the top peripheral T cell clonotypes seemingly had no bearing on pseudoprogression. Immune responses arising from the vaccine appeared in about 93% of patients.

The chain joins TRBV29-1 to TRBJ1-4; no clear D. This TCR was sampled from a woman between 40 and 55 years old with glioma. This specimen consisted of PBMCs, obtained from a glioma patient treated with radiotherapy, temozolomide or both. The DNA for the CDR3 is TGCAGCGCCGTGAGTAGTGATGAAAAACTGTTTTTT. It specifies CSAVSSDEKLFF.